This TCR beta chain was identified during a study of blood T cell repertoires in COVID-19. Study overall: There were acute and convalescent COVID-19 samples, and they came from the United States, Italy and Spain.

As processed by the authors: The assay estimated nucleated cells by amplifying reference gene primers. Data came from immunoSEQ multiplex PCR; TCRdb stores just in-frame clones and leaves some out. V and J calls and clone size follow that table, whereas D and trimming were derived from the DNA. The repertoire holds about 90,000 clones, around 80% seen once, with approximately 6.8% in the top ten. This TCR was recovered from a man in his 70s with acute or convalescent COVID-19. Sequencing used peripheral blood.

The chain's CDR3 is CASRTASIDEGSPLHF. The CDR3 DNA is TGCGCCAGCCGGACAGCCAGCATCGATGAGGGTTCACCCCTCCACTTT. The V call is TRBV4-1, the J call TRBJ1-6, with D perhaps TRBD1 (6 bases). V gave up 8 bases and J gave up 9 bases, with 23 bases separating them. Looked up from germline, CDR1 is MGHRA and CDR2 is YSYEKL. This CDR3 region has 16 residues.